This is a list of T cell receptor beta chains from one sample in a study of T cells in Graves' hyperthyroidism and ophthalmopathy. TCRdb re-derived calls from the multiplex PCR reads in MiXCR, one entry per CDR3 protein. The repertoire holds hundreds of thousands of distinct CDR3 sequences, with 25% as singletons. The sample consisted of blood. Every receptor here comes from a man aged 40-50 years with Graves' hyperthyroidism that later progressed to Graves' ophthalmopathy. Each CDR3 is given with its conserved first and last residue. Each record gives: D gene, V gene, clone size, J gene, CDR3 DNA, CDR3 protein. D genes are given only for firm matches. Size is omitted from some rows. Given values are once, few, many or a class for expanded clones.

.	TRBV6-5	.	TRBJ2-7	TGTGCCAGCAGTTACTCAGGGCCGGTCGACGAGCAGTACTTC	CASSYSGPVDEQYF
TRBD1	TRBV27	few	TRBJ2-7	TGTGCCAGCAGTTTACAGGGGGTGACGGTCGAGCAGTACTTC	CASSLQGVTVEQYF
TRBD2	TRBV2	many	TRBJ2-7	TGTGCCAGCAGAGGACTAGCGGGGGACTACGAGCAGTACTTC	CASRGLAGDYEQYF
.	TRBV20-1	.	TRBJ2-3	TGCAGAATACAAGGGGACCCCACAGATACGCAGTATTTT	CRIQGDPTDTQYF
.	TRBV6-5	.	TRBJ2-7	TGTGCCAGCAGTTACGGGGGACTGGGAGTTTCGGAGCAGTACTTC	CASSYGGLGVSEQYF
.	TRBV4-3	many	TRBJ2-7	TGCGCCAGCAGCAAAGAGGGGGGGGAGCAGTACTTC	CASSKEGGEQYF
TRBD2	TRBV11-2	many	TRBJ2-2	TGTGCCAGCAGCGAGGGACTAGCGGGAGTAAAATCCGGGGAGCTGTTTTTT	CASSEGLAGVKSGELFF
.	TRBV16	many	TRBJ1-5	TGTGCCAGCAGCCCTCCATCGGGGCTGGGAGTTCAGCCCCAGCATTTT	CASSPPSGLGVQPQHF
.	TRBV4-3	.	TRBJ1-5	TGCGCCAGCAGCCTAGAAAGGCGGATGGGGTATGGGCCCCAGCATTTT	CASSLERRMGYGPQHF
.	TRBV27	.	TRBJ2-5	TGTGCCAGCAGTAAAGGAGCCGAGAGAGTCCAGTACTTC	CASSKGAERVQYF
.	TRBV20-1	.	TRBJ2-7	TGCAGTGCTCTCCGGGCCAGCTTTAGTAACGAGCAGTACTTC	CSALRASFSNEQYF
.	TRBV7-9	many	TRBJ2-5	TGTGCCAGCAGCTTATTGGGCGGGCCGGACCAAGAGACCCAGTACTTC	CASSLLGGPDQETQYF
.	TRBV6-5	many	TRBJ1-1	TGTGCCAGCAGCGGACAGCACACTGAAGCTTTCTTT	CASSGQHTEAFF
.	TRBV6-5	many	TRBJ1-5	TGTGCCAGCAGTTACGGCGGGCCCCCTCTCGATCAGCCCCAGCATTTT	CASSYGGPPLDQPQHF
TRBD2	TRBV2	few	TRBJ2-5	TGTGCCAGCGGTGGACTAGCGGCGAGAATCCAAGAGACCCAGTACTTC	CASGGLAARIQETQYF
.	TRBV6-2/TRBV6-3	few	TRBJ2-2	TGTGCCAGCAGGAAGGACGCGAAGAAGGTCTACGGGGAGCTGTTTTTT	CASRKDAKKVYGELFF
.	TRBV29-1	many	TRBJ2-4	TGCAGCGTGGGGGTGGGGGGCGCCAAAAACATTCAGTACTTC	CSVGVGGAKNIQYF
.	TRBV28	many	TRBJ2-7	TGTGCCAGCAGAGGAGCCTACGAGCAGTACTTC	CASRGAYEQYF
TRBD2	TRBV20-1	.	TRBJ2-7	TGCAGTGCTAGCCAAACCCGGCGGGGGTACTACGAGCAGTACTTC	CSASQTRRGYYEQYF
.	TRBV6-2/TRBV6-3	.	TRBJ2-5	TGTGCCAGCACCGGTAGTCGAGAGACCCAGTACTTC	CASTGSRETQYF
.	TRBV5-1	many	TRBJ2-5	TGCGCCAGCAGCTTGGGACCCGGGACGGTGTACCAAGAGACCCAGTACTTC	CASSLGPGTVYQETQYF
.	TRBV2	many	TRBJ2-5	TGTGCCAGCAGCGTCGTCCTTGAGAAGACCCAGTACTTC	CASSVVLEKTQYF
.	TRBV20-1	many	TRBJ2-5	TGCAGTGCTAGATCCACTGGGGGTTCTGTGTTGGAGACCCAGTACTTC	CSARSTGGSVLETQYF
.	TRBV5-1	many	TRBJ1-1	TGCGCCAGCAGCTTAGAGTTGGGGAACACTGAAGCTTTCTTT	CASSLELGNTEAFF
TRBD1	TRBV18	many	TRBJ1-2	TGTGCCAGCTCACCACAGGGGGCTGGAGTAGATGGCTACACCTTC	CASSPQGAGVDGYTF
.	TRBV20-1	many	TRBJ1-1	TGCAGTGCTCAGGACAGCACAATGAACACTGAAGCTTTCTTT	CSAQDSTMNTEAFF